This T cell receptor (beta chain) was sequenced during a study of OX40 agonist ivuxolimab in advanced cancers. Study-level points and caveats: The work left the antigen specificity of expanded peripheral T cells undetermined.

Germline-derived CDR1 and CDR2 are SNHLY and FYNNEI. Trimming cost V 0 bases and J 0 bases, with 11 bases left between them. The CDR3 is 16 residues long. This table comes from immunoSEQ multiplex PCR, and its TCRdb copy is limited to in-frame clones, with some not included. The table includes roughly 92,000 clones, roughly nine tenths detected once. Details on this clone: What it binds is not known.

Specimen: CD4+ or CD8+ T cells sorted from blood, collected in a trial of the OX40 agonist ivuxolimab. The receptor comes from an adult with an advanced solid tumor such as melanoma, head and neck, liver or kidney cancer. This sequence joins TRBV2 and TRBJ1-1, with D possibly being TRBD1 (5 bases). The CDR3 is CASSEARGGLNTEAFF. CDR3 in DNA: TGTGCCAGCAGTGAAGCTCGGGGGGGGTTGAACACTGAAGCTTTCTTT. Using reference TRBV2 and TRBJ1-1 for the parts outside the CDR3, the full variable domain is EPEVTQTPSHQVTQMGQEVILRCVPISNHLYFYWYRQILGQKVEFLVSFYNNEISEKSEIFDDQFSVERPDGSNFTLKIRSTKLEDSAMYFCASSEARGGLNTEAFFGQGTRLTVV.